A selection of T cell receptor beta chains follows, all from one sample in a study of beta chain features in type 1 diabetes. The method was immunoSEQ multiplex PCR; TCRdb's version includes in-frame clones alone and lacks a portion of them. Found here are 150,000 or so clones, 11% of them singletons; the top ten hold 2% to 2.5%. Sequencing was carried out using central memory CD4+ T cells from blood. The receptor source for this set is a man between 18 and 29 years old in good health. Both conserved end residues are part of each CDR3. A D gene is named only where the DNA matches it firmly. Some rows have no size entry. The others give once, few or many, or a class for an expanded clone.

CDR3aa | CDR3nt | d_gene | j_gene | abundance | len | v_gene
CAISESTRGYEQYF | TGTGCCATCAGTGAGTCGACCAGGGGCTACGAGCAGTACTTC | NA | TRBJ2-7 | few | 14 | TRBV10-3
CSVVWTAQTAFF | TGCAGCGTTGTCTGGACAGCTCAAACGGCTTTCTTT | NA | TRBJ1-1 | few | 12 | TRBV29-1
CASSLVASGVGTQYF | TGTGCCAGCAGCCTCGTGGCTAGCGGGGTCGGTACGCAGTATTTT | TRBD2 | TRBJ2-3 | few | 15 | TRBV14
CASSSGQLTGELFF | TGTGCCAGCAGTTCGGGACAGCTCACCGGGGAGCTGTTTTTT | TRBD1 | TRBJ2-2 | few | 14 | TRBV6-5
CASSPYLVASGATDTQYF | TGTGCCAGCAGCCCCTATCTGGTGGCTAGCGGGGCCACAGATACGCAGTATTTT | TRBD2 | TRBJ2-3 | NA | 18 | TRBV4-2
CASSVSDRRETEAFF | TGTGCCAGCAGCGTTTCTGACAGGCGGGAGACTGAAGCTTTCTTT | NA | TRBJ1-1 | NA | 15 | TRBV9
CASSRDVSSYNSPLHF | TGTGCCAGCAGTCGGGACGTAAGCTCCTATAATTCACCCCTCCACTTT | NA | TRBJ1-6 | few | 16 | TRBV25-1
CASSLAGTVDEKLFF | TGCGCCAGCAGCTTGGCTGGGACAGTGGATGAAAAACTGTTTTTT | TRBD1 | TRBJ1-4 | NA | 15 | TRBV5-1
CATSRSKETQYF | TGTGCCACCAGCAGGAGCAAAGAGACCCAGTACTTC | NA | TRBJ2-5 | NA | 12 | TRBV15
CASSLAGVLGNTIYF | TGTGCCAGCAGCTTAGCCGGGGTCCTTGGAAACACCATATATTTT | NA | TRBJ1-3 | many | 15 | TRBV7-7
CASSLPAGQGEETQYF | TGTGCCAGCAGCTTGCCGGCAGGGCAAGGGGAAGAGACCCAGTACTTC | NA | TRBJ2-5 | few | 16 | TRBV4-2
CASSEARGSGTDTQYF | TGTGCCAGCAGTGAAGCGCGAGGGAGTGGCACAGATACGCAGTATTTT | NA | TRBJ2-3 | NA | 16 | TRBV2
CASLTGMNTEAFF | TGTGCCAGCCTGACAGGGATGAACACTGAAGCTTTCTTT | TRBD1 | TRBJ1-1 | NA | 13 | TRBV18
CASSLTGSNQPQHF | TGTGCCAGCAGCTTAACAGGGAGCAATCAGCCCCAGCATTTT | NA | TRBJ1-5 | NA | 14 | TRBV7-9
CASSIDPNLVLSTGELFF | TGTGCCAGTAGTATAGACCCTAATCTCGTTTTAAGTACCGGGGAGCTGTTTTTT | NA | TRBJ2-2 | few | 18 | TRBV19
CASSSGQGTDTQYF | TGCGCCAGCAGCTCTGGACAGGGAACAGATACGCAGTATTTT | TRBD1 | TRBJ2-3 | few | 14 | TRBV5-1